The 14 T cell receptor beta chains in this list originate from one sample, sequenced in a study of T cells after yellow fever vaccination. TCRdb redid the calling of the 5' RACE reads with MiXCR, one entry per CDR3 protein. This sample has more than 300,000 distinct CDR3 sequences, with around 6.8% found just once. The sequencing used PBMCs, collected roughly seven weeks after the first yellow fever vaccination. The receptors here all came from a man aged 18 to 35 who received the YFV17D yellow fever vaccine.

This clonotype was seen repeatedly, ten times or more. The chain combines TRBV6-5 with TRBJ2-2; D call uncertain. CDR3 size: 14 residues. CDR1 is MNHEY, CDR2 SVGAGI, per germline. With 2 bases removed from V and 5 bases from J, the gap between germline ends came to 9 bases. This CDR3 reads CASSYVMNTGELFF. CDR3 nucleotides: TGTGCCAGCAGTTACGTCATGAATACCGGGGAGCTGTTTTTT.

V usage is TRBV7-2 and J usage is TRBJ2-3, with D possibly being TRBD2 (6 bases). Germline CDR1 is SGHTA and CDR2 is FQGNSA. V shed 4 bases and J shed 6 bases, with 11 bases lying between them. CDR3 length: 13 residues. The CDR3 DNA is TGTGCCAGCAGCTCGACTAGTGCCGATACGCAGTATTTT. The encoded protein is CASSSTSADTQYF.

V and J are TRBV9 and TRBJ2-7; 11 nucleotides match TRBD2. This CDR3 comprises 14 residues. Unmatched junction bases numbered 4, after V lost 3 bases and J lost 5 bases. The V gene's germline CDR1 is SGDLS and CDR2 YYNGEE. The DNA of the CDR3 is TGTGCCAGCAGCGCCGGGACTAGCGGTCACGAGCAGTACTTC. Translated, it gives CASSAGTSGHEQYF.

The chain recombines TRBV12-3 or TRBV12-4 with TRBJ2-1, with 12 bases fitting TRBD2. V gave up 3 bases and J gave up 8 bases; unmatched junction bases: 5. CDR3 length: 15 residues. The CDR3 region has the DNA TGTGCCAGCAGTTTTCTGCTAGCGGGAGGGGATGAGCAGTTCTTC. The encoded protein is CASSFLLAGGDEQFF.

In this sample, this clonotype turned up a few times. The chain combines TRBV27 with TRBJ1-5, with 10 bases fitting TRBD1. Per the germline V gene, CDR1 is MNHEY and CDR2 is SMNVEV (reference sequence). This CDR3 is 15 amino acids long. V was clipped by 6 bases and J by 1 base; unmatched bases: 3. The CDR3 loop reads CASRRDRGSNQPQHF. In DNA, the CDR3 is TGTGCCAGCAGGCGGGACAGGGGAAGCAATCAGCCCCAGCATTTT.

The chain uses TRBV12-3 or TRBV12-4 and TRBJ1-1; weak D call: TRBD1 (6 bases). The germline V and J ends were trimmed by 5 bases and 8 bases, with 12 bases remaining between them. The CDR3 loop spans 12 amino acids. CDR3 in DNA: TGTGCCAGCAGTGAACAAGGGGGGGAAGCTTTCTTT. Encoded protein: CASSEQGGEAFF.

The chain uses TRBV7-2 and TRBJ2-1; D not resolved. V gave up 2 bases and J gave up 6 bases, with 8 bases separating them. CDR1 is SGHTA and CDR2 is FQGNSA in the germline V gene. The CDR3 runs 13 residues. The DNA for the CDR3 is TGTGCCAGCAGCTTAATTCTGGGCAATGAGCAGTTCTTC. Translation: CASSLILGNEQFF.

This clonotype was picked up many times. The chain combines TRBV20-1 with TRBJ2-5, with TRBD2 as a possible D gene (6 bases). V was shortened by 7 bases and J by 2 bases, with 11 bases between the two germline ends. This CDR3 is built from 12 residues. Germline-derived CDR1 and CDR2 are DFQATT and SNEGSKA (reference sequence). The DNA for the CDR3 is TGCAGTGTAGGGCGGGGACAAGAGACCCAGTACTTC. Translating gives CSVGRGQETQYF.

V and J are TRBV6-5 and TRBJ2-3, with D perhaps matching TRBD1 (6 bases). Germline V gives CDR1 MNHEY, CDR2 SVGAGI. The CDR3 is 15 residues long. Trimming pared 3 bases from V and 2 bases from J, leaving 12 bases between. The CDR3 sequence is CASSYLGAHTDTQYF. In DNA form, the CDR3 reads TGTGCCAGCAGTTATTTGGGGGCACACACAGATACGCAGTATTTT.

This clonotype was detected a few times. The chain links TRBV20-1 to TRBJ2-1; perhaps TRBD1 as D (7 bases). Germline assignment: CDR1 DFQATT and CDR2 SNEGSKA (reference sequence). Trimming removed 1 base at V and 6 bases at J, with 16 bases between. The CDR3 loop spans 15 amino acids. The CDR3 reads CSARGPQGRGNEQFF. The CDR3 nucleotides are TGCAGTGCTAGAGGGCCACAGGGGCGGGGCAATGAGCAGTTCTTC.

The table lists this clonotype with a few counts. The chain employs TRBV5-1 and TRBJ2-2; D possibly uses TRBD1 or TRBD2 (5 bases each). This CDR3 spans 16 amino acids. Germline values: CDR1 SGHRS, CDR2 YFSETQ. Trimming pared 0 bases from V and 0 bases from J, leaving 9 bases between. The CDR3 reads CASSLEPGPNTGELFF. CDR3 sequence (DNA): TGCGCCAGCAGCTTGGAGCCGGGGCCGAACACCGGGGAGCTGTTTTTT.

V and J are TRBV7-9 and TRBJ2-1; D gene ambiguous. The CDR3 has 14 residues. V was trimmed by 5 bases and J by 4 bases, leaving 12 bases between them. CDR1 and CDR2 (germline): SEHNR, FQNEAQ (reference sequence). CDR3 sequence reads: CASSAQSGYNEQFF. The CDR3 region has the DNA TGTGCCAGCAGCGCCCAATCAGGTTACAATGAGCAGTTCTTC. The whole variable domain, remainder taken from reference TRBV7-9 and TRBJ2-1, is DTGVSQNPRHKITKRGQNVTFRCDPISEHNRLYWYRQTLGQGPEFLTYFQNEAQLEKSRLLSDRFSAERPKGSFSTLEIQRTEQGDSAMYLCASSAQSGYNEQFFGPGTRLTVL.

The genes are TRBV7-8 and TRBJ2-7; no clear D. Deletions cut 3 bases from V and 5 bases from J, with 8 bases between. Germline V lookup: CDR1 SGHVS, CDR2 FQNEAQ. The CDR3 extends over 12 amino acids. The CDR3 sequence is CASSFFSDEQYF. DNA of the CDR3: TGTGCCAGCAGCTTTTTCAGTGACGAGCAGTACTTC.

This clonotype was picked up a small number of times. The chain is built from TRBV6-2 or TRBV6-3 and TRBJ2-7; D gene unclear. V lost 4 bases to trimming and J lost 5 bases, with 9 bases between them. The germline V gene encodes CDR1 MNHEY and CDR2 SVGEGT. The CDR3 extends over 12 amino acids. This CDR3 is CASSSYLHEQYF. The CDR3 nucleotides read TGTGCCAGCAGTTCCTATCTGCACGAGCAGTACTTC.